The clone carrying this T cell receptor beta chain was picked up a small number of times. Its antigen is unknown. Germline V gene sequence: CDR1 MNHEY, CDR2 SVGAGI. CDR3 size: 13 residues. The germline V and J ends were trimmed by 3 bases and 2 bases, with 7 bases remaining between them. Sequencing targeted expressed TCRB transcripts, as all isolated RNA had been reverse transcribed. For naive, central memory and regulatory T cell samples, reads averaged roughly 3.5 million. Clones were read by immunoSEQ multiplex PCR, and TCRdb kept only the in-frame ones, dropping some. The sample has about 290,000 clones, about 8.5% seen once; the top ten hold 1%. This sample was taken from a study of beta chain features in type 1 diabetes. Study results and caveats: Healthy donors had naive, central memory and Treg TCRB repertoires that appeared less similar than those seen among patients. Possible PCR preference for shorter templates applied equally to patients and controls.

The TCR sequence derives from a young woman in good health. The chain couples TRBV6-5 to TRBJ1-2; D unresolved. Sequenced: central memory CD4+ T cells from blood. CDR3: CASSYGVNYGYTF. The CDR3 nucleotides are TGTGCCAGCAGTTATGGGGTAAACTATGGCTACACCTTC.